This T cell receptor beta chain was captured by sequencing in a study of T cell clones after liver transplantation. Study summary: Third-party-reactive TCRbeta sequences from pre-transplant mixed lymphocyte reactions served as antigen-independent comparators.

The table came from immunoSEQ multiplex PCR; TCRdb's copy has only in-frame clones and leaves some out. The sample carries tens of thousands of clones, 90% recorded once. On this clone: The same CDR3 also results from other DNA sequences found in this sample.

The CDR3 loop spans 13 amino acids. This chain links TRBV21-1 with TRBJ2-2; the table names TRBD2, a call not compared with the DNA. TRBV21-1 constitutes a pseudogene. This TCR came from a human donor who received a liver transplant. The sequencing used CD4+ T cells from blood, collected before liver transplant. CDR3 bases: TGTGCCAGCAGCAAGGGGGGAACCGGGGAGCTGTTTTTT. Encoded protein: CASSKGGTGELFF.